The 23 T cell receptor beta chains below were found in one sample sequenced in a study of blood T cell repertoires in COVID-19. Clones were sequenced by immunoSEQ multiplex PCR, and TCRdb holds only the in-frame ones, with some missing. Among 20,000 to 25,000 clones listed, less than 90% were seen once. The sequenced material came from peripheral blood. The receptors stem from a human donor with acute or convalescent COVID-19. The donor label of this sample is uncertain.

The chain has TRBV6-4 and TRBJ2-3, with 11 bases fitting TRBD2. V lost 0 bases and J lost 4; bases outside the gene matches: 0. Germline CDR1 and CDR2: MRHNA and SNTAGT. The CDR3 totals 15 residues. CDR3 in amino acids: CASSDSSGGADTQYF. The DNA for the CDR3 is TGTGCCAGCAGTGACTCTAGCGGGGGGGCAGATACGCAGTATTTT.

This sequence joins TRBV6-1 and TRBJ1-5; TRBD1 agrees at 9 bases. This CDR3 region has 16 residues. Germline V gives CDR1 MNHNS, CDR2 SASEGT. V was pared by 4 bases and J by 5 bases, with 9 bases of the junction left unmatched. The CDR3 DNA follows: TGTGCCAGCAGTGTGGGACAGGGACTCGTCGATCAGCCCCAGCATTTT. Protein: CASSVGQGLVDQPQHF.

V usage is TRBV10-3 and J usage is TRBJ1-1, with D maybe TRBD1 (6 bases). Germline V gene sequence: CDR1 ENHRY, CDR2 SYGVKD. V was trimmed by 6 bases and J by 1 base, leaving 15 bases between them. The CDR3 has 15 amino acids. The CDR3 here is CAIRTGSSANTEAFF. The DNA for the CDR3 is TGTGCCATCAGAACAGGGTCATCCGCGAACACTGAAGCTTTCTTT.

The V and J genes are TRBV19 and TRBJ1-1, with a possible D match to TRBD1 (5 bases). The CDR3 contains 14 residues. The germline V gene encodes CDR1 LNHDA and CDR2 SQIVND (reference sequence). V lost 4 bases and J 1 base, leaving 10 bases between the germline ends. This CDR3 reads CASSKDGQNTEAFF. Written as DNA, the CDR3 is TGTGCCAGTAGTAAGGACGGACAGAACACTGAAGCTTTCTTT.

This clone occurred once. V is TRBV29-1 and J is TRBJ2-3; 9 positions agree with TRBD1. The CDR3 covers 15 residues. CDR1 is SQVTM, CDR2 ANQGSEA, per germline. V gave up 1 base and J gave up 0 bases; unmatched junction bases: 2. CDR3 in amino acids: CSVEGGQGSTDTQYF. The CDR3 coding sequence is TGCAGCGTTGAAGGGGGACAGGGCAGCACAGATACGCAGTATTTT.

The chain couples TRBV10-2 to TRBJ2-1, with TRBD2 identical over 7 bases. Germline lookup yields CDR1 WSHSY and CDR2 SAAADI. The CDR3 has 14 amino acids. The V and J ends lost 7 bases and 7 bases, in that order; junction bases with no gene match: 10. CDR3 DNA sequence: TGCGCCAGCACCTCGACTAGCCGTACGAATGAGCAGTTCTTC. Translated: CASTSTSRTNEQFF.

Only a few counts were recorded for this clone. The rearrangement links TRBV4-3 to TRBJ2-1; TRBD1 agrees at 8 bases. CDR1 is LGHNA and CDR2 is YSLEER in the germline V gene. With 2 bases clipped from V and 2 bases from J, the junction kept 8 bases outside the gene matches. The CDR3 loop spans 17 amino acids. The CDR3 is CASSQFRGLLTYNEQFF. DNA for the CDR3: TGCGCCAGCAGCCAATTCAGGGGGCTCCTTACCTACAATGAGCAGTTCTTC.

The rearrangement uses TRBV7-9 and TRBJ1-4; 9 bases are shared with TRBD1. CDR3 length: 16 amino acids. The germline V gene encodes CDR1 SEHNR and CDR2 FQNEAQ (reference sequence). V was pared by 1 base and J by 3 bases, with 3 bases of the junction left unmatched. The CDR3 sequence is CASSLGDRAPNEKLFF. The CDR3 DNA reads as TGTGCCAGCAGCTTAGGGGACAGGGCCCCTAATGAAAAACTGTTTTTT.

J is TRBJ2-7 and V is TRBV4-3, with 9 positions matching TRBD2. Germline CDR1 reads LGHNA; CDR2 reads YSLEER. The CDR3 totals 22 residues. The V gene end was trimmed by 0 bases and the J gene end by 3 bases; junction bases not matched to a gene: 24. This CDR3 is CASSQDRYPGAGGPQIDYEQYF. Here the CDR3 DNA reads TGCGCCAGCAGCCAAGATCGGTATCCCGGGGCGGGGGGGCCTCAAATAGACTACGAGCAGTACTTC.

The gene calls are TRBV11-1 and TRBJ1-6, with a tentative D call TRBD1 (6 bases). Per the germline V gene, CDR1 is SGHAT and CDR2 is FQDESV (reference sequence). V was cut by 4 bases and J by 5 bases, with 9 bases left in between. The length of the CDR3 is 14 residues. The CDR3, as DNA: TGTGCCAGCAGCTCCAGGGGAAATAATTCACCCCTCCACTTT. It specifies CASSSRGNNSPLHF.

The chain employs TRBV9 and TRBJ2-2, with TRBD2 matching over 9 bases. The CDR3 extends over 16 amino acids. Trimming took 2 bases from V and 7 from J; bases not matched to a gene: 9. The germline V gene has CDR1 SGDLS and CDR2 YYNGEE. The CDR3 DNA follows: TGTGCCAGCAGCGTTGATTTAGCGGGAGCACGCGGGGAGCTGTTTTTT. Translating it yields CASSVDLAGARGELFF.

The genes are TRBV7-9 and TRBJ1-4, with D tentatively TRBD1 (6 bases). CDR1 is SEHNR, CDR2 FQNEAQ, per germline (reference sequence). The CDR3 extends over 19 amino acids. Deletions cut 0 bases from V and 3 bases from J, with 20 bases between. This CDR3 is CASSLANQYRDTANEKLFF. CDR3 bases: TGTGCCAGCAGCTTAGCTAATCAGTATAGGGACACCGCTAATGAAAAACTGTTTTTT.

V gene TRBV5-1 combines with J gene TRBJ1-1; 7 bases align to TRBD1. CDR1 SGHRS and CDR2 YFSETQ come from the germline V gene. The CDR3 length is 13 residues. Trimming removed 7 bases from V and 3 bases from J; junction bases left unmatched: 6. The CDR3 region is CASCRDSYTEAFF. In DNA form, the CDR3 reads TGCGCCAGCTGCAGGGACAGCTACACTGAAGCTTTCTTT. The whole variable domain, remainder taken from reference TRBV5-1 and TRBJ1-1, is KAGVTQTPRYLIKTRGQQVTLSCSPISGHRSVSWYQQTPGQGLQFLFEYFSETQRNKGNFPGRFSGRQFSNSRSEMNVSTLELGDSALYLCASCRDSYTEAFFGQGTRLTVV.

The chain uses TRBV15 and TRBJ2-7; possible D gene TRBD2, 5 bases. This CDR3 contains 13 residues. CDR1 and CDR2 (germline): LNHNV, YYDKDF (reference sequence). V lost 1 base and J 5 bases, leaving 9 bases between the germline ends. The CDR3 DNA reads TGTGCCACCAGCAGAGGAGGGTTTGACGAGCAGTACTTC. It encodes CATSRGGFDEQYF. The full variable domain, completed using reference TRBV15 and TRBJ2-7, is DAMVIQNPRYQVTQFGKPVTLSCSQTLNHNVMYWYQQKSSQAPKLLFHYYDKDFNNEADTPDNFQSRRPNTSFCFLDIRSPGLGDTAMYLCATSRGGFDEQYFGPGTRLTVT.

The V call is TRBV7-8, the J call TRBJ1-4, with TRBD1 as a possible D gene (6 bases). This CDR3 contains 15 residues. V was clipped by 1 base and J by 13 bases, with 19 bases between them. The germline gives CDR1 SGHVS, CDR2 FQNEAQ. The CDR3 sequence is CASSLGGGGISRLFF. The CDR3 region has the DNA TGTGCCAGCAGCTTAGGAGGGGGTGGCATCTCAAGACTGTTTTTT.

The chain couples TRBV5-4 to TRBJ1-6, with D uncertain. V lost 1 base to trimming and J lost 4 bases, with 9 bases between them. The germline V gene encodes CDR1 SGHNT and CDR2 YYREEE (reference sequence). The CDR3 is made up of 15 amino acids. CDR3 sequence reads: CASSLRQAYNSPLHF. The CDR3 region has the DNA TGTGCCAGCAGCTTGAGGCAGGCGTATAATTCACCCCTCCACTTT.

J is TRBJ2-1 and V is TRBV11-3; perhaps TRBD2 as D (7 bases). Trimming removed 5 bases from V and 5 bases from J, with 16 bases in between. Germline-derived CDR1 and CDR2 are SGHNT and YENEEA. This CDR3 is built from 15 residues. CDR3 DNA sequence: TGTGCCAGCAGCCCGAAGGGGGGGGCTAACAATGAGCAGTTCTTC. Translating it yields CASSPKGGANNEQFF.

The rearrangement uses TRBV5-1 and TRBJ2-5; the match to TRBD2 covers 12 bases. This CDR3 is 14 amino acids long. Germline lookup yields CDR1 SGHRS and CDR2 YFSETQ. V shed 0 bases and J 9 bases; nucleotides not matched to a gene: 3. CDR3 amino acids: CASSLGLAGDAQYF. CDR3 in DNA: TGCGCCAGCAGCTTGGGACTAGCGGGAGATGCCCAGTACTTC. Filled out from reference TRBV5-1 and TRBJ2-5, the complete variable domain reads KAGVTQTPRYLIKTRGQQVTLSCSPISGHRSVSWYQQTPGQGLQFLFEYFSETQRNKGNFPGRFSGRQFSNSRSEMNVSTLELGDSALYLCASSLGLAGDAQYFGPGTRLLVL.

This chain joins TRBV7-3 and TRBJ2-6; no definite D call. Germline V gene sequence: CDR1 SGHTA, CDR2 FQGTGA. The length of the CDR3 is 15 residues. Trimming left V 1 base short and J 0 bases short, with 4 bases between. CDR3 loop: CASSLSSSGANVLTF. The CDR3 nucleotides are TGTGCCAGCAGCTTAAGTAGCTCTGGGGCCAACGTCCTGACTTTC.

This chain links TRBV6-1 with TRBJ1-5; TRBD1 aligns across 9 bases. The CDR3 covers 16 residues. Per germline, CDR1 MNHNS and CDR2 SASEGT. Losses at the gene ends were 4 bases for V and 6 bases for J; bases not matched to a gene: 10. For the CDR3, the DNA is TGTGCCAGCAGTGCTCAGCCGGACAGGGGAGGTCAGCCCCAGCATTTT. Translating gives CASSAQPDRGGQPQHF.

The gene calls are TRBV6-2 or TRBV6-3 and TRBJ2-4; TRBD1 is a possible D gene (6 bases). Germline loops: CDR1 MNHEY, CDR2 SVGEGT. The CDR3 extends over 18 amino acids. The germline V and J ends were trimmed by 6 bases and 0 bases, with 21 bases remaining between them. Here the CDR3 DNA reads TGTGCCAGCAGCCGCGAGACAGGACGGCCCCTAGCCAAAAACATTCAGTACTTC. Translating gives CASSRETGRPLAKNIQYF.

The chain links TRBV5-6 to TRBJ2-1; weak D call: TRBD1 (6 bases). Trimming pared 3 bases from V and 5 bases from J, leaving 15 bases between. The length of the CDR3 is 15 residues. Germline CDR1 and CDR2: SGHDT and YYEEEE. The CDR3: CASSSRRTDNNEQFF. The CDR3 DNA sequence: TGTGCCAGCAGCTCTCGTCGGACAGATAACAATGAGCAGTTCTTC.

The rearrangement links TRBV6-5 to TRBJ1-1; possible D gene TRBD1, 5 bases. Trimming stripped 7 bases from V and 2 bases from J, with 17 bases between. Germline V gene sequence: CDR1 MNHEY, CDR2 SVGAGI. The CDR3 extends over 15 amino acids. The CDR3 loop reads CASKTPGRLNTEAFF. The CDR3 DNA reads as TGTGCCAGCAAGACGCCAGGGAGGCTAAACACTGAAGCTTTCTTT.